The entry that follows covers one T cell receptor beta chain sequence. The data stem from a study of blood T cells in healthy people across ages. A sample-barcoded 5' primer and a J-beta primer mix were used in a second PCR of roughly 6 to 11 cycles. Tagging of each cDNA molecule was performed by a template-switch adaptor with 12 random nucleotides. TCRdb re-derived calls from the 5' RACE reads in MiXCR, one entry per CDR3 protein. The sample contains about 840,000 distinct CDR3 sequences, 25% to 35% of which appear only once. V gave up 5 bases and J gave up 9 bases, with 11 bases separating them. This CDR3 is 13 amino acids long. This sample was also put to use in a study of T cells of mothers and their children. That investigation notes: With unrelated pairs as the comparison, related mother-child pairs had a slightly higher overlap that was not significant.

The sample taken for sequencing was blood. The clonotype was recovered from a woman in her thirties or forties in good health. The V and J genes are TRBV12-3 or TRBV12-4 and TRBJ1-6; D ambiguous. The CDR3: CASSPGVASPLHF. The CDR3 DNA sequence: TGTGCCAGCAGTCCTGGGGTGGCTTCACCCCTCCACTTT.